This is a list of T cell receptor beta chains from one sample in a study of shared clonotypes between healthy human individuals. Using immunoSEQ multiplex PCR, the repertoire was profiled, and TCRdb retains in-frame clones only, with some absent. The sample holds 850,000 to 1,200,000 clones; roughly 75% are singletons and the top ten take approximately 1.5%. The sequenced sample was memory CD4+ T cells sorted from blood. The source is a man younger than 35 in good health. Each CDR3 is given with its conserved first and last residue. D genes are given only for firm matches. Clone size is shown for a subset of rows, as once, few, many or a class of expanded clone.

J gene | V gene | D gene | clone size | CDR3 protein | CDR3 DNA
TRBJ2-1 | TRBV6-8 | TRBD2 | - | CASSSLAGRPFVRGQFF | TGTGCCAGCAGTTCTCTAGCGGGTCGGCCTTTCGTTCGTGGGCAGTTCTTC
TRBJ1-3 | TRBV6-6 | - | - | CASSSSPGGRGNTIYF | TGTGCCAGCAGTTCGTCCCCCGGGGGTCGGGGAAACACCATATATTTT
TRBJ1-1 | TRBV6-1 | - | - | CASSEPGLSTEAFF | TGTGCCAGCAGTGAACCAGGGTTGAGCACTGAAGCTTTCTTT
TRBJ1-1 | TRBV20-1 | - | - | CSAAKNTEAFF | TGCAGTGCGGCGAAGAACACTGAAGCTTTCTTT
TRBJ1-6 | TRBV30 | - | - | CAWSVRAGGDSPLHF | TGTGCCTGGAGTGTTAGAGCAGGAGGGGATTCACCCCTCCACTTT
TRBJ2-5 | TRBV19 | - | - | CASSPISVGETQYF | TGTGCCAGTAGTCCCATTAGCGTAGGAGAGACCCAGTACTTC
TRBJ2-5 | TRBV2 | - | - | CAGTRALQETQYF | TGTGCCGGGACCCGGGCCCTACAAGAGACCCAGTACTTC
TRBJ2-5 | TRBV10-2 | TRBD2 | - | CASSATSGSVTQYF | TGCGCCAGCAGTGCGACTAGCGGGAGTGTGACCCAGTACTTC
TRBJ2-1 | TRBV18 | TRBD2 | - | CASSPASGSYNEQFF | TGTGCCAGCTCACCTGCTAGCGGATCCTACAATGAGCAGTTCTTC
TRBJ2-3 | TRBV4-1 | TRBD2 | - | CASSHPAAERDTDTQYF | TGCGCCAGCAGCCACCCCGCGGCGGAGCGGGACACAGATACGCAGTATTTT
TRBJ2-1 | TRBV2 | TRBD2 | - | CASSPGLAVIYNEQFF | TGTGCCAGCTCACCCGGCCTAGCGGTTATTTACAATGAGCAGTTCTTC
TRBJ1-2 | TRBV5-4 | TRBD1 | - | CASSVVGTAYGYTF | TGTGCCAGCAGCGTAGTGGGGACAGCCTATGGCTACACCTTC
TRBJ1-1 | TRBV7-3 | - | - | CASSLGGPAMNTEAFF | TGTGCCAGCAGCTTAGGAGGACCGGCCATGAACACTGAAGCTTTCTTT
TRBJ2-7 | TRBV7-2 | - | - | CASSSSFDSYEQYF | TGTGCCAGCAGCTCTTCATTTGACTCCTACGAGCAGTACTTC
TRBJ2-4 | TRBV5-1 | - | few | CASSLGGGDNIQYF | TGCGCCAGCAGCTTGGGCGGGGGCGACAACATTCAGTACTTC